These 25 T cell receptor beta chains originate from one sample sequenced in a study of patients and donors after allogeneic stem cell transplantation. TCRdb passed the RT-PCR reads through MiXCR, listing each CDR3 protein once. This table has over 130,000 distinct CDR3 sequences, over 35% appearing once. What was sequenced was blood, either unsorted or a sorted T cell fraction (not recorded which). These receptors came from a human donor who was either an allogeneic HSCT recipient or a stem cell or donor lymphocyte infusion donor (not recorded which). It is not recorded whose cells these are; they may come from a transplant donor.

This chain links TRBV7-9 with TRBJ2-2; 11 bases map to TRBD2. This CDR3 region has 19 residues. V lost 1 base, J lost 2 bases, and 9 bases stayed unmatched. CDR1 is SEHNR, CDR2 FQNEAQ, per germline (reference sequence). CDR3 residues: CASSLGGGLAEINTGELFF. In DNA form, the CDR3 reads TGTGCCAGCAGCTTAGGCGGGGGACTAGCGGAGATTAACACCGGGGAGCTGTTTTTT.

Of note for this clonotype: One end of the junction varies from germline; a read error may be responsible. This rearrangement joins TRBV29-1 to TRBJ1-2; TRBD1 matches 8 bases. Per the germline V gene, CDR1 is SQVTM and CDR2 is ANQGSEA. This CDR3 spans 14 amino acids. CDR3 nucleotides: TGCAGCGTCGAAGGGCCAGGGGGCTCGGATGGCTACACCTTC. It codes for CSVEGPGGSDGYTF. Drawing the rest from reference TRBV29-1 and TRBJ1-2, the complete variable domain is SAVISQKPSRDICQRGTSLTIQCQVDSQVTMMFWYRQQPGQSLTLIATANQGSEATYESGFVIDKFPISRPNLTFSTLTVSNMSPEDSSIYLCSVEGPGGSDGYTFGSGTRLTVV.

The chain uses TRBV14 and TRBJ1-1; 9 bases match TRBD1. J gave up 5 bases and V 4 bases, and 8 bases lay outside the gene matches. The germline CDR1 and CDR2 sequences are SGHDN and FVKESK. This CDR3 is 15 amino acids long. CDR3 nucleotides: TGTGCCAGCAGCCGGCGGACAGGGGCGAGAACTGAAGCTTTCTTT. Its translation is CASSRRTGARTEAFF.

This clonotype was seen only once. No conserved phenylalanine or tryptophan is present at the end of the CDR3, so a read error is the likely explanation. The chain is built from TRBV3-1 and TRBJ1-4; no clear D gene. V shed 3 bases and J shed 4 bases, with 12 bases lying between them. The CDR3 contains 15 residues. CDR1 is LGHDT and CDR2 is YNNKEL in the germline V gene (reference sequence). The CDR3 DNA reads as TGTGCCAGCAGCCATTCGCCGACCTTTAATGAAAAACTGTTTTCT. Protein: CASSHSPTFNEKLFS.

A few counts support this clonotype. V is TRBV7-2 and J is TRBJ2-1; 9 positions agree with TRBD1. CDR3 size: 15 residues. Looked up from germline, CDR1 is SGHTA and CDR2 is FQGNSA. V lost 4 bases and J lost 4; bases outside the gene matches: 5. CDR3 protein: CASSWTGEGYNEQFF. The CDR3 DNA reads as TGTGCCAGCAGCTGGACAGGGGAGGGATACAATGAGCAGTTCTTC. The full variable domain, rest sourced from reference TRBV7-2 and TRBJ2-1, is GAGVSQSPSNKVTEKGKDVELRCDPISGHTALYWYRQSLGQGLEFLIYFQGNSAPDKSGLPSDRFSAERTGGSVSTLTIQRTQQEDSAVYLCASSWTGEGYNEQFFGPGTRLTVL.

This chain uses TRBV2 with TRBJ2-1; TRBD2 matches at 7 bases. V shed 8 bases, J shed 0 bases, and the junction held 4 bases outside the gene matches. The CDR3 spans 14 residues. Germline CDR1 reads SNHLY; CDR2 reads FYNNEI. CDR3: CASQERGSYNEQFF. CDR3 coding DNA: TGTGCCAGCCAAGAGCGGGGCTCCTACAATGAGCAGTTCTTC. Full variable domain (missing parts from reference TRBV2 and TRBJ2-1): EPEVTQTPSHQVTQMGQEVILRCVPISNHLYFYWYRQILGQKVEFLVSFYNNEISEKSEIFDDQFSVERPDGSNFTLKIRSTKLEDSAMYFCASQERGSYNEQFFGPGTRLTVL.

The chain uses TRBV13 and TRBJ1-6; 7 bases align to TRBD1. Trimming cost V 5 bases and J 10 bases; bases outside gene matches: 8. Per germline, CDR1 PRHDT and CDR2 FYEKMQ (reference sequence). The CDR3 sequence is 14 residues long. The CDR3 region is CASSLRGGISPLHF. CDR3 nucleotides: TGTGCCAGCAGCCTCAGGGGGGGGATCTCACCCCTCCACTTT.

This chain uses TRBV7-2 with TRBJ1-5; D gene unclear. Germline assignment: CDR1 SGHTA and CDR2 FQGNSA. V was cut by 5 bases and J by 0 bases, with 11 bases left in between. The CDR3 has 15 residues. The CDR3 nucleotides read TGTGCCAGCAGCGGGTCGGCGTATAGCAATCAGCCCCAGCATTTT. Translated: CASSGSAYSNQPQHF.

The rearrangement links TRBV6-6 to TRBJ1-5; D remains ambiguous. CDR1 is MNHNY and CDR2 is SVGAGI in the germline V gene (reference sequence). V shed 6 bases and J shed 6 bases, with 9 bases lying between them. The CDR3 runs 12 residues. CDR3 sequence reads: CASRGSTQPQHF. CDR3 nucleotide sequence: TGTGCCAGCAGGGGATCAACTCAGCCCCAGCATTTT.

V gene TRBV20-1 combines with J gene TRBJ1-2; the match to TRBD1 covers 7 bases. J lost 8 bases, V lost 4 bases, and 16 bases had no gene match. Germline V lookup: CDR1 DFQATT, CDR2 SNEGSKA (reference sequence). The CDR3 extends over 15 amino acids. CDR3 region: CSATLDRILQSGYTF. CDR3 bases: TGCAGTGCTACATTGGACAGGATCCTCCAGTCCGGCTACACCTTC.

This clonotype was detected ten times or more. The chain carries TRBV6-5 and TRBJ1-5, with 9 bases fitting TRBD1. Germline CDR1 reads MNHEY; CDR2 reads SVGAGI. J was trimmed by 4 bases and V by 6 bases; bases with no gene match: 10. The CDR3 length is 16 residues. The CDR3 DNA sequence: TGTGCCAGCAGCCAGCTCACCGGGACAGGGAATCAGCCCCAGCATTTT. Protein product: CASSQLTGTGNQPQHF.

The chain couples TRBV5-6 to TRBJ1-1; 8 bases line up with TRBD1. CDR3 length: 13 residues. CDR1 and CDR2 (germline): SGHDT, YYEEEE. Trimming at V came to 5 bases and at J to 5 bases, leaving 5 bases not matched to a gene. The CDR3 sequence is CASSMQGATEAFF. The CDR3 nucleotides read TGTGCCAGCAGTATGCAGGGGGCAACTGAAGCTTTCTTT.

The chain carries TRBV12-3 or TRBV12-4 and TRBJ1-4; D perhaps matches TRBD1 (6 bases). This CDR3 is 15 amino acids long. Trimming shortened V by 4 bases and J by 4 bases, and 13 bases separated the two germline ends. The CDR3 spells CASSSLGHINEKLFF. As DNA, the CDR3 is TGTGCCAGCAGTTCCCTGGGACATATTAATGAAAAACTGTTTTTT.

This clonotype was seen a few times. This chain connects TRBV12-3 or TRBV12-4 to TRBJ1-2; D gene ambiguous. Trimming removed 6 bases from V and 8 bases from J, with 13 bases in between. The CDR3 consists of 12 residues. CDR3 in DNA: TGTGCCAGCAGCTTCCCTAGAGGAGGCTACACCTTC. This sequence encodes CASSFPRGGYTF.

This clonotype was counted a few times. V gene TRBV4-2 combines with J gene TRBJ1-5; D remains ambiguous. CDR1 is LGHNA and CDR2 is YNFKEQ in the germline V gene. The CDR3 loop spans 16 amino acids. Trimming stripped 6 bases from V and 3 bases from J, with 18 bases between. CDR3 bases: TGTGCCAGCAGTCTTGCTTGGGTGGGCCCCAATCAGCCCCAGCATTTT. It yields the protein CASSLAWVGPNQPQHF.

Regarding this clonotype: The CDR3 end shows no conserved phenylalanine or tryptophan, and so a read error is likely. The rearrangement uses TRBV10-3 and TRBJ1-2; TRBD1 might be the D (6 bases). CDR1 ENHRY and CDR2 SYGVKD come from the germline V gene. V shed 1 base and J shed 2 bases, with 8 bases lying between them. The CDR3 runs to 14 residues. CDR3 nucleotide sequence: TGTGCCATCAGTGAGTTTACAGGGAACTATGGCTACACCCTC. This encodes CAISEFTGNYGYTL.

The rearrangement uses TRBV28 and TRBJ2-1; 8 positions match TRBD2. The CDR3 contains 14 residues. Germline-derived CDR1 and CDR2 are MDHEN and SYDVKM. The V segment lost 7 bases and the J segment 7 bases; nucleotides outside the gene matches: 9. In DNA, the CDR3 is TGTGCCAGCAAGATAGCGGGGAGCGGAAATGAGCAGTTCTTC. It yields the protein CASKIAGSGNEQFF.

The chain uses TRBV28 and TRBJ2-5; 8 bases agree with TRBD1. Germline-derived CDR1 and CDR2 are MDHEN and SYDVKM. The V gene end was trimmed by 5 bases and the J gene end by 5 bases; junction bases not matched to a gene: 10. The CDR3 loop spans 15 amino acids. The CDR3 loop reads CASSTPQGGVETQYF. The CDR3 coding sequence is TGTGCCAGCAGTACCCCACAGGGGGGAGTTGAGACCCAGTACTTC.

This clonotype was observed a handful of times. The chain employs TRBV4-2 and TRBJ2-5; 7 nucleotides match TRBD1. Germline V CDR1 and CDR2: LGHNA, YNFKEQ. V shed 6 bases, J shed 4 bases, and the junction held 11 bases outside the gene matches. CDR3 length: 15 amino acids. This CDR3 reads CASSQRAGTAETQYF. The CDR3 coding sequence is TGTGCCAGCAGTCAAAGGGCCGGGACAGCAGAGACCCAGTACTTC.

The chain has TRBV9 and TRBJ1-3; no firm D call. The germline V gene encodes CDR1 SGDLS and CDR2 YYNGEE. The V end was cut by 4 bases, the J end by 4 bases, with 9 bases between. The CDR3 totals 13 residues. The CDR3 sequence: CASSPTWGNTIYF. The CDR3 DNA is TGTGCCAGCAGCCCGACGTGGGGAAACACCATATATTTT.

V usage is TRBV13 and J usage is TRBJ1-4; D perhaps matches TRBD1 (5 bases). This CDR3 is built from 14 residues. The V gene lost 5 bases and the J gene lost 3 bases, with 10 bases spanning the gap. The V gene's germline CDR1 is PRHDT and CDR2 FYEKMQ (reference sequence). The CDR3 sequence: CASSTRVSNEKLFF. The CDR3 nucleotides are TGTGCCAGCAGCACCAGGGTGTCTAATGAAAAACTGTTTTTT.

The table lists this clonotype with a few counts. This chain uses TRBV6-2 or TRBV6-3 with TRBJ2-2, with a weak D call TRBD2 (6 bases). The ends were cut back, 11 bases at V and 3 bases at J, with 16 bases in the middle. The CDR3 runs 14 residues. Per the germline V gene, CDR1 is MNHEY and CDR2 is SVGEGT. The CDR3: CASAAWEDTGELFF. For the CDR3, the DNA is TGTGCCTCAGCGGCTTGGGAGGACACCGGGGAGCTGTTTTTT.

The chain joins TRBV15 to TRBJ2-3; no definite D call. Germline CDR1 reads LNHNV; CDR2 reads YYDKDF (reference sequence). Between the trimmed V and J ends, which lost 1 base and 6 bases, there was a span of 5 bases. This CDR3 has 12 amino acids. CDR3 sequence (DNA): TGTGCCACCAGCAGAGGTACCGATACGCAGTATTTT. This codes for CATSRGTDTQYF.

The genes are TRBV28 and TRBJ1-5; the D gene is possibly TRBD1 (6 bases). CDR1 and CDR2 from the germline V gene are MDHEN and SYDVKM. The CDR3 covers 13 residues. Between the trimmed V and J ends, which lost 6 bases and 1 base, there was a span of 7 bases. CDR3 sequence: CASRTGSNQPQHF. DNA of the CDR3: TGTGCCAGCAGAACAGGGAGCAATCAGCCCCAGCATTTT.

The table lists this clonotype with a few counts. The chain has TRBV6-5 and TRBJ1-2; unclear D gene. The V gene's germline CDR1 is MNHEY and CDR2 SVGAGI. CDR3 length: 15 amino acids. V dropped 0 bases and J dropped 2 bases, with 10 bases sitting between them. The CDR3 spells CASSYSGGLNYGYTF. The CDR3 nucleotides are TGTGCCAGCAGTTACTCGGGAGGGCTCAACTATGGCTACACCTTC.